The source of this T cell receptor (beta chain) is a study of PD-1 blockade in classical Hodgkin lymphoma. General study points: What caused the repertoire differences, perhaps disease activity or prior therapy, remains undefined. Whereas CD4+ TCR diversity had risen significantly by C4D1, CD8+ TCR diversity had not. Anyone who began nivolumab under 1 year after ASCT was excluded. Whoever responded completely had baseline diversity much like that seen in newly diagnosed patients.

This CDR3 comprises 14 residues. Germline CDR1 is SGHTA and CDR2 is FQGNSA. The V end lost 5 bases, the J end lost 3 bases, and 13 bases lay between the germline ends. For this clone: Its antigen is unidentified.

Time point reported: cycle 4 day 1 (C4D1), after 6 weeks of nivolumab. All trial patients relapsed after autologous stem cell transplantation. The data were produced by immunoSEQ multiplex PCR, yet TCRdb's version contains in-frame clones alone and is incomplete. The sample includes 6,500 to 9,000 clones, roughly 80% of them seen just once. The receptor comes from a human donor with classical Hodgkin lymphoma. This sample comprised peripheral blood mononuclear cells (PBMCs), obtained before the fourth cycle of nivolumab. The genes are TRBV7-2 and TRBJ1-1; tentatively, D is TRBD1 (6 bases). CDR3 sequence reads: CASSREGGYTEAFF. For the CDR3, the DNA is TGTGCCAGCAGCCGGGAGGGGGGTTACACTGAAGCTTTCTTT.